The 17 T cell receptor beta chains below were found in one sample sequenced in a study of response to subunit inactivated influenza vaccine. TCRdb recomputed calls from the RT-PCR reads with MiXCR, one row per CDR3 protein. The repertoire consists of 700,000 to 900,000 distinct CDR3 sequences, with around 20% occurring once and the leading ten covering approximately 10%. The sample was PBMCs from blood, taken 5 days after vaccination. Receptors were obtained from a man between 50 and 59 years old who received an inactivated influenza vaccine.

This clonotype was seen only a few times. The chain links TRBV20-1 to TRBJ1-6, with 7 bases matching TRBD1. The CDR3 totals 13 residues. From germline, CDR1 is DFQATT and CDR2 SNEGSKA (reference sequence). J was trimmed by 5 bases and V by 6 bases; bases with no gene match: 4. CDR3 in amino acids: CSASGGNNSPLHF. The CDR3 DNA reads as TGCAGTGCATCAGGGGGTAATAATTCACCCCTCCACTTT.

This clonotype was found a few times. The V call is TRBV20-1, the J call TRBJ2-1; D is unclear. The length of the CDR3 is 13 residues. Germline values: CDR1 DFQATT, CDR2 SNEGSKA (reference sequence). V lost 1 base to trimming and J lost 9 bases, with 13 bases between them. The DNA of the CDR3 is TGCAGTGCTAGAGCGACCGCACGTAGTGAGCAGTTCTTC. This encodes CSARATARSEQFF.

V usage is TRBV20-1 and J usage is TRBJ2-7; TRBD2 aligns across 10 bases. Germline CDR1 reads DFQATT; CDR2 reads SNEGSKA (reference sequence). The V gene end was trimmed by 1 base and the J gene end by 2 bases; junction bases not matched to a gene: 8. The CDR3 covers 16 residues. This CDR3 reads CSARGSPSGGTYEQYF. CDR3 bases: TGCAGTGCTAGAGGGAGTCCTAGCGGGGGAACCTACGAGCAGTACTTC.

This clonotype has more than one count but fewer than ten. V and J are TRBV24-1 and TRBJ2-7; TRBD2 is a possible D gene (5 bases). The CDR3 length is 14 residues. V shed 4 bases and J shed 4 bases, with 13 bases lying between them. The germline gives CDR1 KGHDR, CDR2 SFDVKD. CDR3 in DNA: TGTGCCACCAGTGACTCCCGGCGGGCTTACGAGCAGTACTTC. This gives the protein CATSDSRRAYEQYF.

This chain uses TRBV6-5 with TRBJ1-1; D ambiguous. The CDR3 length is 12 residues. Germline CDR1 is MNHEY and CDR2 is SVGAGI. The V gene lost 2 bases and the J gene lost 6 bases, with 7 bases spanning the gap. The CDR3 here is CASSYAGAEAFF. Here the CDR3 DNA reads TGTGCCAGCAGTTACGCGGGCGCTGAAGCTTTCTTT.

The chain links TRBV12-3 or TRBV12-4 to TRBJ2-1; D possibly corresponds to TRBD2 (6 bases). V was shortened by 8 bases and J by 3 bases, with 14 bases between the two germline ends. The CDR3 consists of 14 residues. The CDR3 is CASSLMGGYNEQFF. CDR3 nucleotide sequence: TGTGCCAGCTCCCTGATGGGAGGCTACAATGAGCAGTTCTTC.

The chain carries TRBV10-3 and TRBJ1-1; D call uncertain. The ends were cut back, 3 bases at V and 1 base at J, with 9 bases in the middle. This CDR3 region has 14 residues. Germline lookup yields CDR1 ENHRY and CDR2 SYGVKD. This chain's CDR3 is CAISESGQNTEAFF. Written as DNA, the CDR3 is TGTGCCATCAGTGAATCAGGCCAGAACACTGAAGCTTTCTTT.

The chain uses TRBV5-1 and TRBJ1-2, with 8 bases that match TRBD1. Per germline, CDR1 SGHRS and CDR2 YFSETQ. V trimming: 0 bases; J trimming: 5 bases; junction bases outside the gene matches: 9. The CDR3 is made up of 16 amino acids. Here the CDR3 DNA reads TGCGCCAGCAGCTTGGGGAGACAGGGGTATTCGTATGGCTACACCTTC. It codes for CASSLGRQGYSYGYTF.

The genes are TRBV6-5 and TRBJ1-2, with 8 positions matching TRBD1. CDR1 is MNHEY, CDR2 SVGAGI, per germline. The CDR3 extends over 15 amino acids. With 2 bases clipped from V and 8 bases from J, the junction kept 10 bases outside the gene matches. CDR3 region: CASSYGGQGYGGYTF. CDR3 in DNA: TGTGCCAGCAGTTACGGAGGACAGGGTTATGGCGGCTACACCTTC.

V usage is TRBV7-6 and J usage is TRBJ2-1; 15 bases align to TRBD2. J lost 8 bases, V lost 1 base, and 3 bases had no gene match. The V gene's germline CDR1 is SGHVS and CDR2 FNYEAQ. The length of the CDR3 is 16 residues. The CDR3 is CASSLGTSGGADEQFF. CDR3 nucleotide sequence: TGTGCCAGCAGCTTAGGGACTAGCGGGGGGGCAGATGAGCAGTTCTTC.

Written as DNA, the CDR3 is TGTGCCAGCAGCGCCGCCCCGACATTGGAGCAGTTCTTC. Protein product: CASSAAPTLEQFF. The V and J genes are TRBV9 and TRBJ2-1; no definite D call. V was shortened by 3 bases and J by 10 bases, with 14 bases between the two germline ends. Per germline, CDR1 SGDLS and CDR2 YYNGEE. This CDR3 is 13 amino acids long.

This clonotype was observed a handful of times. The DNA for the CDR3 is TGTGCCAGCAGCTTAGTAGAGGGGACTAGCGGGAGAAGGTACGAGCAGTACTTC. Amino acid sequence: CASSLVEGTSGRRYEQYF. The chain has TRBV11-2 and TRBJ2-7; 14 bases fit TRBD2. This CDR3 is built from 18 residues. V trimming: 1 base; J trimming: 4 bases; junction bases outside the gene matches: 9. Germline V CDR1 and CDR2: SGHAT, FQNNGV. The full variable domain, with the rest looked up from reference TRBV11-2 and TRBJ2-7, is EAGVAQSPRYKIIEKRQSVAFWCNPISGHATLYWYQQILGQGPKLLIQFQNNGVVDDSQLPKDRFSAERLKGVDSTLKIQPAKLEDSAVYLCASSLVEGTSGRRYEQYFGPGTRLTVT.

The chain employs TRBV7-9 and TRBJ2-5; 15 bases line up with TRBD2. This CDR3 has 17 residues. The germline V gene has CDR1 SEHNR and CDR2 FQNEAQ (reference sequence). The ends lost 3 bases at V and 4 bases at J; junction bases unmatched: 6. As DNA, the CDR3 is TGTGCCAGCAGCTTTATTTCGGGACTAGCGGGAGGAGAGACCCAGTACTTC. It translates to CASSFISGLAGGETQYF.

In DNA form, the CDR3 reads TGCAGCGCCCCGGAGGGCGGGGGTACCAGGGAGACCCAGTACTTC. It codes for CSAPEGGGTRETQYF. The chain links TRBV29-1 to TRBJ2-5, with 7 bases aligning to TRBD2. The trim removed 7 bases at V and 5 bases at J, leaving 16 bases unmatched. The V gene's germline CDR1 is SQVTM and CDR2 ANQGSEA. This CDR3 region has 15 residues. The full variable domain, rest sourced from reference TRBV29-1 and TRBJ2-5, is SAVISQKPSRDICQRGTSLTIQCQVDSQVTMMFWYRQQPGQSLTLIATANQGSEATYESGFVIDKFPISRPNLTFSTLTVSNMSPEDSSIYLCSAPEGGGTRETQYFGPGTRLLVL.

There are a few counts of this clonotype. The chain recombines TRBV11-2 with TRBJ2-7; D is tentatively TRBD1 or TRBD2 (5 bases each). V was pared by 2 bases and J by 2 bases, with 13 bases between. Looked up from germline, CDR1 is SGHAT and CDR2 is FQNNGV. The CDR3 is 15 residues long. CDR3 loop: CASSLLAQGPYEQYF. DNA of the CDR3: TGTGCCAGCAGCTTACTAGCCCAGGGTCCCTACGAGCAGTACTTC. Full variable domain (remainder filled in from reference TRBV11-2 and TRBJ2-7): EAGVAQSPRYKIIEKRQSVAFWCNPISGHATLYWYQQILGQGPKLLIQFQNNGVVDDSQLPKDRFSAERLKGVDSTLKIQPAKLEDSAVYLCASSLLAQGPYEQYFGPGTRLTVT.

This clonotype was found a few times. The chain links TRBV5-1 to TRBJ2-5; 11 bases agree with TRBD2. CDR3 length: 18 amino acids. J lost 4 bases, V lost 1 base, and 12 bases had no gene match. Germline loops: CDR1 SGHRS, CDR2 YFSETQ. This CDR3 is CASSLQAASGRIGETQYF. The CDR3 DNA is TGCGCCAGCAGCTTGCAGGCTGCTAGCGGGAGGATCGGAGAGACCCAGTACTTC. The variable domain in full, with the rest retrieved from reference TRBV5-1 and TRBJ2-5, is KAGVTQTPRYLIKTRGQQVTLSCSPISGHRSVSWYQQTPGQGLQFLFEYFSETQRNKGNFPGRFSGRQFSNSRSEMNVSTLELGDSALYLCASSLQAASGRIGETQYFGPGTRLLVL.

V and J are TRBV18 and TRBJ2-5; D may be TRBD1 or TRBD2 (5 bases each). V dropped 2 bases and J dropped 5 bases, with 15 bases sitting between them. CDR1 is KGHSH, CDR2 LQKENI, per germline. The CDR3 totals 15 residues. The CDR3 sequence: CASSPFGGAEETQYF. The CDR3 bases are TGTGCCAGCTCACCATTTGGGGGAGCGGAGGAGACCCAGTACTTC.